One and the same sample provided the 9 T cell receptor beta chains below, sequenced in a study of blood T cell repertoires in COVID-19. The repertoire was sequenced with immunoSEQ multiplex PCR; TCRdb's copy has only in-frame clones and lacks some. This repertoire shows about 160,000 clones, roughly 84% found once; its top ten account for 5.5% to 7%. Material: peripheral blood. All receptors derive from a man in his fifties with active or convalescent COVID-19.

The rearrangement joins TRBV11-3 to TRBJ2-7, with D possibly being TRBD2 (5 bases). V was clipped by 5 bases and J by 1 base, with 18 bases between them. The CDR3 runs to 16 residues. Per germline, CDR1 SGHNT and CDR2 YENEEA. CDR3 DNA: TGTGCCAGCAGCCCGCGTATTGTGGGAGCGTCCTACGAGCAGTACTTC. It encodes CASSPRIVGASYEQYF.

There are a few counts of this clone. CDR3 residues: CASSLAPGPTQPQHF. The CDR3 DNA is TGCGCCAGCAGCTTGGCTCCAGGGCCCACTCAGCCCCAGCATTTT. V usage is TRBV5-1 and J usage is TRBJ1-5; possible D gene TRBD1, 5 bases. V was cut by 0 bases and J by 6 bases, with 13 bases left in between. CDR1 SGHRS and CDR2 YFSETQ come from the germline V gene. The CDR3 sequence is 15 residues long.

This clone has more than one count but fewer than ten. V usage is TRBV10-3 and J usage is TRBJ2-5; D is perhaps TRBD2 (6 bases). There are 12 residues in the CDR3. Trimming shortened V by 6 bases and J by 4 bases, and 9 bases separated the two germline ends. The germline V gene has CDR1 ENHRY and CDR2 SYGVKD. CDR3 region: CAIRGGGETQYF. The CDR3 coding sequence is TGTGCCATCAGGGGAGGTGGAGAGACCCAGTACTTC.

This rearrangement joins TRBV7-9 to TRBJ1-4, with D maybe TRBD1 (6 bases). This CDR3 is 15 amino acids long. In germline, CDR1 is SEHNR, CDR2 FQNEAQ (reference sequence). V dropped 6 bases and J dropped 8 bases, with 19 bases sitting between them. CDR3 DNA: TGTGCCAGCAGTCAAGACTCTTGGACAGCGGAAAAACTGTTTTTT. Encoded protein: CASSQDSWTAEKLFF.

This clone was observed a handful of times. CDR3 DNA: TGTGCCAGCAGCCAAGAGGGGACAGGGGGCTCACCCCTCCACTTT. Encoded protein: CASSQEGTGGSPLHF. V and J are TRBV3-1 (or the pseudogene TRBV3-2) and TRBJ1-6; TRBD1 aligns across 12 bases. The CDR3 is 15 amino acids. Germline CDR1 LGHDT, CDR2 YNNKEL (reference sequence). J was trimmed by 10 bases and V by 0 bases; bases with no gene match: 1.

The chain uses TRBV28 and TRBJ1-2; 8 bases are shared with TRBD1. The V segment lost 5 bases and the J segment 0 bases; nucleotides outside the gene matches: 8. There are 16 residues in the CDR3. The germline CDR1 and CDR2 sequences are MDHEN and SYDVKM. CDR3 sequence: CASSPGTGLANYGYTF. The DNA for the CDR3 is TGTGCCAGCAGTCCGGGGACAGGCCTTGCTAACTATGGCTACACCTTC.

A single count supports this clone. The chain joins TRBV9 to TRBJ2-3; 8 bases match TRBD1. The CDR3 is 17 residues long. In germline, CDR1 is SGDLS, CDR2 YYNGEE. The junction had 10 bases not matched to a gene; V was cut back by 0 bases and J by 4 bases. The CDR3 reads CASSVEIGQGSPDTQYF. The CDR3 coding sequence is TGTGCCAGCAGCGTAGAGATCGGACAGGGTAGCCCAGATACGCAGTATTTT.

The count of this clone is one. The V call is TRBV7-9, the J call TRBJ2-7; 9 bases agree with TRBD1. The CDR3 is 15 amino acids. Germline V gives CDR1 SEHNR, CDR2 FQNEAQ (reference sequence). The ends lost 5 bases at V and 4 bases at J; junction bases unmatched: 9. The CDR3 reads CASSKTGQGAYEQYF. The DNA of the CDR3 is TGTGCCAGCAGCAAAACGGGACAGGGTGCGTACGAGCAGTACTTC.

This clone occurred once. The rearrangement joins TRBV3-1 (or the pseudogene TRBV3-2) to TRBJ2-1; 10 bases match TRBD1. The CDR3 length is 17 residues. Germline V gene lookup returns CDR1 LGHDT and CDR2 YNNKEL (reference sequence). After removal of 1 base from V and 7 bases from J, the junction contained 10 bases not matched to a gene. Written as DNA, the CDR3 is TGTGCCAGCAGCCAAGCTATGACAGGGGGCATGGTAAATGAGCAGTTCTTC. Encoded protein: CASSQAMTGGMVNEQFF.